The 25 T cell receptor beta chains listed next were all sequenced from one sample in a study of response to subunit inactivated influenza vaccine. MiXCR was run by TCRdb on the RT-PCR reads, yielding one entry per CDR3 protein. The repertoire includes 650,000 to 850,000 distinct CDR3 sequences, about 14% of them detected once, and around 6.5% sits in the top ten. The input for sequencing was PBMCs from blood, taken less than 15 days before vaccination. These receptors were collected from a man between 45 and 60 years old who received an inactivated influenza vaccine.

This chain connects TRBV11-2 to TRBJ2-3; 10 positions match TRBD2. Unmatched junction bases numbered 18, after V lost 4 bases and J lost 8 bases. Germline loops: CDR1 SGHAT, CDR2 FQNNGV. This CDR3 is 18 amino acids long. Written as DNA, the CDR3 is TGTGCCAGCAGCTCCACTAGCGGGACCTCCGAGCCCGTGGGTACGCAGTATTTT. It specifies CASSSTSGTSEPVGTQYF.

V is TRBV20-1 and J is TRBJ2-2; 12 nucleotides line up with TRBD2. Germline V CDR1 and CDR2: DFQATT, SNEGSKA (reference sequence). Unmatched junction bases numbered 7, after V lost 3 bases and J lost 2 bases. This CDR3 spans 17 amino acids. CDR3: CSASRLAGESNTGELFF. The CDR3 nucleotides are TGCAGTGCTAGTCGACTAGCGGGAGAGAGTAACACCGGGGAGCTGTTTTTT.

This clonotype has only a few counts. This chain's CDR3 is CASSWAGTGFNEQYF. The CDR3 DNA reads as TGTGCCAGCAGCTGGGCCGGGACAGGGTTTAACGAGCAGTACTTC. V is TRBV5-6 and J is TRBJ2-7; 9 bases line up with TRBD1. Germline CDR1 is SGHDT and CDR2 is YYEEEE. V shed 3 bases, J shed 5 bases, and the junction held 9 bases outside the gene matches. CDR3 length: 15 residues.

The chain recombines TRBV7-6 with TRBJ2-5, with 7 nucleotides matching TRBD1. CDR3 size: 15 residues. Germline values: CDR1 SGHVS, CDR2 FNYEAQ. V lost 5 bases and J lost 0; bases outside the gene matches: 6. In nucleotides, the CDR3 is TGTGCCAGCAGCCCGGACAGGAGGTACCAAGAGACCCAGTACTTC. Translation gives CASSPDRRYQETQYF.

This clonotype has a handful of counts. CDR3 nucleotide sequence: TGTGCCAGCAGCTTAGATTCAGCCGCGACCTACGAGCAGTACTTC. It yields the protein CASSLDSAATYEQYF. This chain joins TRBV7-2 and TRBJ2-7, with unresolved D. This CDR3 has 15 residues. The germline gives CDR1 SGHTA, CDR2 FQGNSA. With 1 base removed from V and 2 bases from J, the gap between germline ends came to 12 bases.

The CDR3: CASSRTTGALMNTEAFF. CDR3 sequence (DNA): TGCGCCAGCAGCCGTACGACAGGGGCCTTAATGAACACTGAAGCTTTCTTT. The chain uses TRBV5-1 and TRBJ1-1, with 8 bases fitting TRBD1. The J segment lost 0 bases and the V segment lost 4 bases, leaving 11 bases of the junction unmatched. The CDR3 covers 17 residues. The germline V gene encodes CDR1 SGHRS and CDR2 YFSETQ.

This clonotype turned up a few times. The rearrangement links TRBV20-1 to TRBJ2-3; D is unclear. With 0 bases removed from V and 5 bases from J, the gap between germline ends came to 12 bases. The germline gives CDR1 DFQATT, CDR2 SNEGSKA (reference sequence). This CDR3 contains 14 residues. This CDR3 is CSARDMVRGDTQYF. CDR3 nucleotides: TGCAGTGCTAGAGATATGGTGCGAGGAGATACGCAGTATTTT.

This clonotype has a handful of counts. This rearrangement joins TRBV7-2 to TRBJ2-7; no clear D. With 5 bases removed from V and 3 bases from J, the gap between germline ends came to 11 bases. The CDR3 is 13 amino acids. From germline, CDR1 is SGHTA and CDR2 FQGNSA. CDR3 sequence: CASSPGKYYEQYF. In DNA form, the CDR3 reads TGTGCCAGCAGCCCCGGAAAATACTACGAGCAGTACTTC.

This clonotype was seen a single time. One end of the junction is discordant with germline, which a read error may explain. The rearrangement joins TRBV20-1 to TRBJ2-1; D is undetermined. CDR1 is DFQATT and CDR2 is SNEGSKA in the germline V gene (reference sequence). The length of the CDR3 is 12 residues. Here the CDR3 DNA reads TGCAGTGCCGCACGTCGACGCAATGAGCAGGTCTTC. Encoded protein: CSAARRRNEQVF.

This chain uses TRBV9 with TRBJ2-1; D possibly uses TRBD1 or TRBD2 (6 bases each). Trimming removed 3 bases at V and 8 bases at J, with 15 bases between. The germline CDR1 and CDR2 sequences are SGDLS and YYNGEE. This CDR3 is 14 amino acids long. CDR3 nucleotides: TGTGCCAGCAGCGCTTCGACGGGGGCATATGAGCAGTTCTTC. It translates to CASSASTGAYEQFF.

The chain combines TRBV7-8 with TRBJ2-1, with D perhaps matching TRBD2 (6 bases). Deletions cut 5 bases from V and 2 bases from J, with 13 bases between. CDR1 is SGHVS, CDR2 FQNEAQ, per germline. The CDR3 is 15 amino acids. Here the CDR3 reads CASSIKRATYNEQFF. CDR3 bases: TGTGCCAGCAGCATCAAGCGGGCCACCTACAATGAGCAGTTCTTC. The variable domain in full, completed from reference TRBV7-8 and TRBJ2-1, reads GAGVSQSPRYKVAKRGQDVALRCDPISGHVSLFWYQQALGQGPEFLTYFQNEAQLDKSGLPSDRFFAERPEGSVSTLKIQRTQQEDSAVYLCASSIKRATYNEQFFGPGTRLTVL.

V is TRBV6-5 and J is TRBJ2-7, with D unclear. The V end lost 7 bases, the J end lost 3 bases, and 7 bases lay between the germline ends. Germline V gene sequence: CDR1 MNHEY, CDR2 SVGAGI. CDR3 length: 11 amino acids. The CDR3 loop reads CASTWGYEQYF. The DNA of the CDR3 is TGTGCCAGCACCTGGGGCTACGAGCAGTACTTC.

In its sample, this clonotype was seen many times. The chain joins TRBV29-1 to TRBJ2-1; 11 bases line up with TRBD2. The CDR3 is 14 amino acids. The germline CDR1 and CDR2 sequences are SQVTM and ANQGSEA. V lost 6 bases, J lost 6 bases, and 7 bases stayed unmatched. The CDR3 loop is CSVLSGRAGNEQFF. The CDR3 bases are TGCAGCGTCCTTAGCGGGAGGGCGGGCAATGAGCAGTTCTTC.

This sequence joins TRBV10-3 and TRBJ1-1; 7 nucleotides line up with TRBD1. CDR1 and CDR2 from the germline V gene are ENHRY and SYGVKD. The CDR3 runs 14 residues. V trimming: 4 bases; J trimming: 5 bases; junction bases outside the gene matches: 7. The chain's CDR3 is CAISVAQGGTEAFF. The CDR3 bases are TGTGCCATCAGTGTGGCCCAGGGGGGTACTGAAGCTTTCTTT.

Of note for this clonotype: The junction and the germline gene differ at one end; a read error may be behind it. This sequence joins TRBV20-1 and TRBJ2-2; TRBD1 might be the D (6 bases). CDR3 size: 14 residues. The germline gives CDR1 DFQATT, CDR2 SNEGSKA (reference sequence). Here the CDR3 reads CCARATGLAGELFF. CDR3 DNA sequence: TGCTGTGCTAGGGCTACAGGGTTGGCCGGGGAGCTGTTTTTT.

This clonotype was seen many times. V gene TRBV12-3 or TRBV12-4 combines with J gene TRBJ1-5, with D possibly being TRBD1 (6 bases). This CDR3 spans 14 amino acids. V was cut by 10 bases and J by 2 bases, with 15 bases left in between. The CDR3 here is CATRRGEGNQPQHF. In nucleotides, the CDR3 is TGTGCCACACGTAGGGGGGAAGGCAATCAGCCCCAGCATTTT.

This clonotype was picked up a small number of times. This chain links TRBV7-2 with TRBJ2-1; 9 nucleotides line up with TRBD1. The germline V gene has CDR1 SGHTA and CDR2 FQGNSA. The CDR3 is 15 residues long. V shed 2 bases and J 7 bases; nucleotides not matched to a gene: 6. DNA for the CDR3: TGTGCCAGCAGCTTATTATGGACAGGGGTAAATGAGCAGTTCTTC. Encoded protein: CASSLLWTGVNEQFF.

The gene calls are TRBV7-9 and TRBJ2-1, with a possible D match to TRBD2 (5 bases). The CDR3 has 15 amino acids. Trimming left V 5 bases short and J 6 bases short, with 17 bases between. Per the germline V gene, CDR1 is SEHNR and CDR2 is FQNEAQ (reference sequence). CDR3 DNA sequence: TGTGCCAGCAGCGGAACCGCGGGTCGGGGCAATGAGCAGTTCTTC. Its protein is CASSGTAGRGNEQFF.

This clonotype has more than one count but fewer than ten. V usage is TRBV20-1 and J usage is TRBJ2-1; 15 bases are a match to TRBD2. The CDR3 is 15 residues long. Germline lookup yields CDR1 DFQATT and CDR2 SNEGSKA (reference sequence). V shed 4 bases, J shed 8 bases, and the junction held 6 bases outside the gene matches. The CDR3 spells CSATWTSGGADEQFF. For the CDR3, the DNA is TGCAGTGCTACCTGGACTAGCGGGGGGGCCGATGAGCAGTTCTTC.

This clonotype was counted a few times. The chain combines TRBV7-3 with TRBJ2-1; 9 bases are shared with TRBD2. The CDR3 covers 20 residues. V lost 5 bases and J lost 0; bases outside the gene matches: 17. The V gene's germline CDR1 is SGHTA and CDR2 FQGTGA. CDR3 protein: CASSPDAPLAGESSYNEQFF. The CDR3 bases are TGTGCCAGCAGCCCAGACGCCCCACTAGCGGGCGAGAGCTCCTACAATGAGCAGTTCTTC.

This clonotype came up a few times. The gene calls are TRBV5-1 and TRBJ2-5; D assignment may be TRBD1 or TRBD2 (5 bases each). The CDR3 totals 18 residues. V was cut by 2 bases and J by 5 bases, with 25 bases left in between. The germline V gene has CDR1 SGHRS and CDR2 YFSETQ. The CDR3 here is CASSFSRTGPGIGETQYF. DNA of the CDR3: TGCGCCAGCAGCTTCAGCCGTACGGGACCAGGGATCGGGGAGACCCAGTACTTC.

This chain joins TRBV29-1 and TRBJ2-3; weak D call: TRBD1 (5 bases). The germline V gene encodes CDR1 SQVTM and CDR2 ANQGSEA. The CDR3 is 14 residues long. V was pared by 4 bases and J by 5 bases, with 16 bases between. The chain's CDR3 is CSVAFQGFRDTQYF. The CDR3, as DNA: TGCAGCGTTGCGTTTCAGGGTTTCAGAGATACGCAGTATTTT.

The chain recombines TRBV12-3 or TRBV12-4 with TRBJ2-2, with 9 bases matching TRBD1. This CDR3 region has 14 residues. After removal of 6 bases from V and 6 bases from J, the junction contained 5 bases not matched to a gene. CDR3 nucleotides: TGTGCCAGCAGCCGGGACAGGGTCCCCGGGGAGCTGTTTTTT. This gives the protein CASSRDRVPGELFF.

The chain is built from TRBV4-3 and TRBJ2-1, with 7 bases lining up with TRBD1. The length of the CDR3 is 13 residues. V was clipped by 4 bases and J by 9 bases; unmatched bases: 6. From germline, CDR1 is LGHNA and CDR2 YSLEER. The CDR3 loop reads CASSRHRGSEQFF. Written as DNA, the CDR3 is TGCGCCAGCAGCCGGCACAGGGGTAGTGAGCAGTTCTTC.

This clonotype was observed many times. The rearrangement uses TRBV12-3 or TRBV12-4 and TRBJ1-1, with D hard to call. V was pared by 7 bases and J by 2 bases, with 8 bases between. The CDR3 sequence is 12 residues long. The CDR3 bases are TGTGCCAGCACCCTGACCAACACTGAAGCTTTCTTT. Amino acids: CASTLTNTEAFF.